One sample yielded the 6 T cell receptor beta chains listed below, sequenced in a study of monozygotic twins with cystic fibrosis. TCRdb's copy holds only in-frame clones and misses some; the assay was immunoSEQ multiplex PCR. The sample holds approximately 7,700 clones, 94% seen once. Sequenced input: blood. Source of these receptors: a boy between 2 and 10 years old with cystic fibrosis.

In its sample, this clone was seen once. This sequence joins TRBV11-2 and TRBJ2-3; TRBD2 aligns across 8 bases. V lost 4 bases to trimming and J lost 2 bases; unmatched junction nucleotides: 11. Germline CDR1 and CDR2: SGHAT and FQNNGV. The CDR3 has 17 residues. The CDR3 DNA is TGTGCCAGCAGCTCCCTCCCGGGGGGGGGATTCACAGATACGCAGTATTTT. Translated, it gives CASSSLPGGGFTDTQYF.

CDR3 coding DNA: TGTGGCTGTGGCACAGATACGCAGTATTTT. It is translated as CGCGTDTQYF. The chain combines TRBV5-8 with TRBJ2-3; D gene uncertain. Germline V gene data show CDR1 as SGHTS and CDR2 as YDEGEE. The CDR3 has 10 amino acids.

The chain combines TRBV13 with TRBJ2-3; either TRBD1 or TRBD2 may fit D (5 bases each). Trimming shortened V by 5 bases and J by 5 bases, and 11 bases separated the two germline ends. The germline CDR1 and CDR2 sequences are PRHDT and FYEKMQ (reference sequence). There are 13 residues in the CDR3. The CDR3: CASSQGPKDTQYF. CDR3 in DNA: TGTGCCAGCAGCCAGGGACCAAAAGATACGCAGTATTTT.

The CDR3 is CASSPSPGTGSHEQYF. The CDR3 DNA is TGTGCCAGCAGCCCATCCCCCGGGACAGGGTCCCACGAGCAGTACTTC. The V gene is TRBV9, the J gene TRBJ2-7, with 9 bases aligning to TRBD1. Trimming removed 4 bases from V and 5 bases from J; junction bases left unmatched: 13. Germline V gives CDR1 SGDLS, CDR2 YYNGEE. The CDR3 consists of 16 residues.

The chain employs TRBV9 and TRBJ2-6; TRBD2 agrees at 14 bases. V shed 4 bases, J shed 1 base, and the junction held 4 bases outside the gene matches. In germline, CDR1 is SGDLS, CDR2 YYNGEE. The CDR3 loop spans 18 amino acids. CDR3 residues: CASSTRLAGGSGANVLTF. The CDR3 DNA follows: TGTGCCAGCAGCACCCGACTAGCGGGGGGGTCTGGGGCCAACGTCCTGACTTTC.

Written as DNA, the CDR3 is TGCGCCAGCGAACCCGGACTAGCGGGGGGGTTAGATACGCAGTATTTT. Encoded protein: CASEPGLAGGLDTQYF. The chain couples TRBV4-3 to TRBJ2-3, with 15 bases aligning to TRBD2. The germline V gene encodes CDR1 LGHNA and CDR2 YSLEER. V lost 8 bases, J lost 5 bases, and 8 bases stayed unmatched. The CDR3 length is 16 residues.